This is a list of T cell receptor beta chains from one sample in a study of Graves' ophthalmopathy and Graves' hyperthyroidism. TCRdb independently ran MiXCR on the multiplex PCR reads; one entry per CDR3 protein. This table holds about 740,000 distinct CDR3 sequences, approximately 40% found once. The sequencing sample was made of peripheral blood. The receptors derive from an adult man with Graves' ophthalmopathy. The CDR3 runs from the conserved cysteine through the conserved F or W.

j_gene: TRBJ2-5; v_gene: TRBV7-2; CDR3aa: CASSLASWLAGVAETQYF
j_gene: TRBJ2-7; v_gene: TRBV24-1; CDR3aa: CATSASQGTYEQYF
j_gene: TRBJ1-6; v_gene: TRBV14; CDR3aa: CASSQVDFNSPLHF
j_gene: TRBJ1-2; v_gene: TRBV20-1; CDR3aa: CSATGQGRGSYGYTF
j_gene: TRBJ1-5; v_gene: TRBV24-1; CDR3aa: CASSSTANQPQHF
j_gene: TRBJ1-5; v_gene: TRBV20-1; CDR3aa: CSASEGRRNQPQHF
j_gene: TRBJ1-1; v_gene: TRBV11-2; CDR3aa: CASSLISGRTNTEAFF
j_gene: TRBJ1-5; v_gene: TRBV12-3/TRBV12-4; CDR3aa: CASSPGGAQEDQPQHF
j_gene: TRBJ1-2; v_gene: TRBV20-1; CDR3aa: CSATSGTLNYGYTF
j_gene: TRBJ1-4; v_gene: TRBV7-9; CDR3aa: CASSQDGLGATEKLFF
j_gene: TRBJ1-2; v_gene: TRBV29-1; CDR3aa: CSVKGRDYGYTF